This entry concerns a single T cell receptor (beta chain). The antigen remains unidentified. These data are taken from a study of CXCR3-negative and CXCR3-positive naive CD8 T cells. UMI-labeled TRB cDNA libraries were prepared by 5' RACE. TCRdb re-analyzed the 5' RACE reads; it lists each CDR3 protein once, without DNA. Its table records some 150,000 distinct CDR3 sequences. The germline V gene has CDR1 MNHEY and CDR2 SMNVEV (reference sequence). CDR3 size: 14 residues. Study results and caveats: CXCR3-negative naive cells had less hydrophobic TRB CDR3s than did CXCR3-positive naive cells.

Material for sequencing was naive CXCR3+ CD8+ T cells from blood. The subset is: CD45RO-CCR7+CD27+CD95- naive CD8+ T cells expressing CXCR3 (TNR3+). The chain joins TRBV27 to TRBJ2-1; TCRdb's assignment of TRBD1 cannot be checked, as there is no DNA. This TCR derives from a human donor in good health. Some clones in this sample may be carry-over from other donors' samples. CDR3 residues: CASSPDRDNNEQFF.